One sample yielded the 17 T cell receptor beta chains listed below, sequenced in a study of brain metastases from non-small cell lung cancer. The protocol was immunoSEQ multiplex PCR, while the TCRdb copy is restricted to in-frame clones and leaves out a portion. Counted here are about 2,200 clones, 85% to 90% occurring once; the ten biggest clones make up 8% to 9%. Sequencing was carried out using tumor-adjacent normal tissue. Receptor source: a donor aged 40 or over with non-small cell lung cancer.

V and J are TRBV28 and TRBJ2-2; D not resolved. Trimming pared 4 bases from V and 4 bases from J, leaving 7 bases between. CDR3 length: 13 amino acids. Germline assignment: CDR1 MDHEN and CDR2 SYDVKM. The CDR3 here is CASSSGSTGELFF. DNA of the CDR3: TGTGCCAGCAGTTCGGGTTCCACCGGGGAGCTGTTTTTT. Supplemented by reference TRBV28 and TRBJ2-2, the full variable domain reads DVKVTQSSRYLVKRTGEKVFLECVQDMDHENMFWYRQDPGLGLRLIYFSYDVKMKEKGDIPEGYSVSREKKERFSLILESASTNQTSMYLCASSSGSTGELFFGEGSRLTVL.

This chain links TRBV14 with TRBJ2-7; 9 positions match TRBD1. CDR3 length: 15 amino acids. In germline, CDR1 is SGHDN, CDR2 FVKESK. Germline trimming cut 4 bases from V and 3 bases from J; bases unmatched to any gene: 7. The CDR3: CASSRPGQGLYEQYF. The DNA for the CDR3 is TGTGCCAGCAGCCGTCCGGGACAGGGACTCTACGAGCAGTACTTC.

The chain combines TRBV30 with TRBJ1-1; D is ambiguous. Per germline, CDR1 GTSNPN and CDR2 SVGIG (reference sequence). CDR3 length equals 13 residues. Trimming stripped 8 bases from V and 8 bases from J, with 21 bases between. The DNA of the CDR3 is TGTGCCCAGGCGGCGCAAGGAAACGGGGAAGCTTTCTTT. The encoded protein is CAQAAQGNGEAFF.

This chain joins TRBV28 and TRBJ1-4; TRBD1 agrees at 10 bases. V was pared by 3 bases and J by 10 bases, with 5 bases of the junction left unmatched. This CDR3 spans 14 amino acids. Germline CDR1 reads MDHEN; CDR2 reads SYDVKM. The CDR3 sequence: CASSFGTGVIKLFF. The CDR3, as DNA: TGTGCCAGCAGTTTCGGGACAGGGGTGATAAAACTGTTTTTT.

Turning to this clone: Compared with germline, one end of the junction differs, possibly owing to a read error. The chain employs TRBV14 and TRBJ2-1; 10 positions match TRBD2. The CDR3 is 12 amino acids. CDR1 is SGHDN and CDR2 is FVKESK in the germline V gene. The CDR3 DNA reads TGTGCCAGCACCCAACTAGCGGGGGAGCAGTTCTTC. It specifies CASTQLAGEQFF. The variable domain in full, completed from reference TRBV14 and TRBJ2-1, reads EAGVTQFPSHSVIEKGQTVTLRCDPISGHDNLYWYRRVMGKEIKFLLHFVKESKQDESGMPNNRFLAERTGGTYSTLKVQPAELEDSGVYFCASTQLAGEQFFGPGTRLTVL.

V and J are TRBV3-1 (or the pseudogene TRBV3-2) and TRBJ1-2; D unresolved. Trimming pared 3 bases from V and 9 bases from J, leaving 11 bases between. CDR1 LGHDT and CDR2 YNNKEL come from the germline V gene (reference sequence). CDR3 length equals 12 residues. For the CDR3, the DNA is TGTGCCAGCAGCCAGGACGAGTTTAGCTACACCTTC. This codes for CASSQDEFSYTF.

V usage is TRBV7-2 and J usage is TRBJ2-3; D is unresolved. Trimming took 3 bases from V and 2 from J, leaving 9 bases between them. CDR1 and CDR2 from the germline V gene are SGHTA and FQGNSA. The CDR3 covers 14 residues. The DNA for the CDR3 is TGTGCCAGCAGCTTTGATAGGTCCACAGATACGCAGTATTTT. Translated, it gives CASSFDRSTDTQYF.

The V call is TRBV14, the J call TRBJ1-1, with unresolved D. This CDR3 is built from 14 residues. Trimming shortened V by 3 bases and J by 6 bases, and 14 bases separated the two germline ends. The V gene's germline CDR1 is SGHDN and CDR2 FVKESK. The CDR3 DNA reads as TGTGCCAGCAGCCACGGTACGTTGAAGTCTGAAGCTTTCTTT. It specifies CASSHGTLKSEAFF.

The V and J genes are TRBV7-9 and TRBJ1-1; D is unclear. This CDR3 has 15 amino acids. Trimming shortened V by 5 bases and J by 4 bases, and 17 bases separated the two germline ends. From germline, CDR1 is SEHNR and CDR2 FQNEAQ (reference sequence). The CDR3, as DNA: TGTGCCAGCAGCCCCTCGATGCCCTGGGGCACTGAAGCTTTCTTT. It is translated as CASSPSMPWGTEAFF. The full variable domain, with the rest looked up from reference TRBV7-9 and TRBJ1-1, is DTGVSQNPRHKITKRGQNVTFRCDPISEHNRLYWYRQTLGQGPEFLTYFQNEAQLEKSRLLSDRFSAERPKGSFSTLEIQRTEQGDSAMYLCASSPSMPWGTEAFFGQGTRLTVV.

V is TRBV6-5 and J is TRBJ1-2, with D hard to call. This CDR3 comprises 12 residues. The germline V and J ends were trimmed by 6 bases and 7 bases, with 12 bases remaining between them. Germline V gene sequence: CDR1 MNHEY, CDR2 SVGAGI. This chain's CDR3 is CASRDTSRGYTF. The DNA of the CDR3 is TGTGCCAGCAGGGATACAAGTCGTGGCTACACCTTC.

Of note for this clone: A junction end diverges from the germline sequence, so it may reflect a read error. The chain links TRBV7-9 to TRBJ1-6; 8 bases agree with TRBD1. The CDR3 consists of 17 residues. The germline gives CDR1 SEHNR, CDR2 FQNEAQ (reference sequence). The CDR3 DNA is TGTGTCAGCAGCGGTCGGACAGGGCAACCTTATAATTCACCCCTCCACTTT. Its protein is CVSSGRTGQPYNSPLHF.

V usage is TRBV28 and J usage is TRBJ1-1; D remains unclear. The CDR3 spans 15 residues. V dropped 2 bases and J dropped 1 base, with 11 bases sitting between them. CDR1 and CDR2 from the germline V gene are MDHEN and SYDVKM. The CDR3 here is CASSLEVRRNTEAFF. The CDR3 DNA sequence: TGTGCCAGCAGTTTAGAGGTCAGAAGGAACACTGAAGCTTTCTTT.

The chain joins TRBV6-5 to TRBJ2-5; 15 positions agree with TRBD2. The ends lost 5 bases at V and 5 bases at J; junction bases unmatched: 3. The CDR3 has 15 amino acids. Germline values: CDR1 MNHEY, CDR2 SVGAGI. The CDR3 DNA reads TGTGCCAGCAGTCGGACTAGCGGGGGGGCGGAGACCCAGTACTTC. Protein: CASSRTSGGAETQYF.

The J gene is TRBJ1-6, the V gene TRBV5-1; D gene ambiguous. The germline gives CDR1 SGHRS, CDR2 YFSETQ. Trimming took 4 bases from V and 4 from J, leaving 12 bases between them. The CDR3 runs 15 residues. The CDR3 reads CASSTEGGYNSPLHF. The CDR3, as DNA: TGCGCCAGCAGCACGGAGGGAGGTTATAATTCACCCCTCCACTTT.

This clone appeared a few times. The chain carries TRBV6-5 and TRBJ1-4, with a possible D match to TRBD1 (5 bases). The CDR3 loop spans 15 amino acids. Germline assignment: CDR1 MNHEY and CDR2 SVGAGI. The V end was cut by 6 bases, the J end by 0 bases, with 11 bases between. In DNA, the CDR3 is TGTGCCAGCAGAGGACACCTTGCAACTAATGAAAAACTGTTTTTT. This gives the protein CASRGHLATNEKLFF.

The chain employs TRBV25-1 and TRBJ1-6; possible D gene TRBD1, 5 bases. Deletions cut 4 bases from V and 16 bases from J, with 14 bases between. The CDR3 sequence is 12 residues long. Looked up from germline, CDR1 is MGHDK and CDR2 is SYGVNS. The CDR3 DNA sequence: TGTGCCAGCAGTGCCCCCCAGGGACCGCTCCACTTT. This sequence encodes CASSAPQGPLHF.

The CDR3 is CASSSADRDYEQYF. CDR3 bases: TGTGCCAGCAGCAGCGCCGACAGGGACTACGAGCAGTACTTC. The V call is TRBV6-2 or TRBV6-3, the J call TRBJ2-7, with TRBD1 identical over 7 bases. CDR1 MNHEY and CDR2 SVGEGT come from the germline V gene. The CDR3 runs to 14 residues. J gave up 3 bases and V 6 bases, and 8 bases lay outside the gene matches.